This passage covers 9 T cell receptor beta chains from one sample sequenced in a study of OX40 agonist ivuxolimab in advanced cancers. Generated by immunoSEQ multiplex PCR, the TCRdb table keeps only in-frame clones and is missing some. The sample consists of about 43,000 clones, just over 90% of them appearing once. The material was CD4+ or CD8+ T cells sorted from blood, obtained in a trial of the OX40 agonist ivuxolimab. These receptors were obtained from an adult with an advanced solid tumor such as melanoma, head and neck, liver or kidney cancer.

V usage is TRBV30 and J usage is TRBJ2-7; D is uncertain. The CDR3 runs to 11 residues. V lost 2 bases and J lost 1, with 3 bases in between. Germline-derived CDR1 and CDR2 are GTSNPN and SVGIG (reference sequence). CDR3 residues: CAWSLSYEQYF. CDR3 coding DNA: TGTGCCTGGAGTTTGTCCTACGAGCAGTACTTC.

CDR3 in amino acids: CASSVETGYNEQFF. CDR3 DNA: TGTGCCAGCAGCGTAGAAACAGGCTACAATGAGCAGTTCTTC. V gene TRBV9 combines with J gene TRBJ2-1, with D possibly being TRBD1 (5 bases). Germline CDR1 and CDR2: SGDLS and YYNGEE. There are 14 residues in the CDR3. V gave up 0 bases and J gave up 3 bases, with 7 bases separating them.

This clone came up a few times. The chain is built from TRBV19 and TRBJ1-5; no clear D gene. The CDR3 has 15 amino acids. V was pared by 3 bases and J by 0 bases, with 9 bases between. Per germline, CDR1 LNHDA and CDR2 SQIVND (reference sequence). CDR3 loop: CASSMPGYSNQPQHF. The CDR3 region has the DNA TGTGCCAGTAGTATGCCGGGGTATAGCAATCAGCCCCAGCATTTT.

The J gene is TRBJ2-2, the V gene TRBV6-5; possibly TRBD1 for D (5 bases). The CDR3 is 13 amino acids. Germline loops: CDR1 MNHEY, CDR2 SVGAGI. The V end was cut by 2 bases, the J end by 6 bases, with 7 bases between. For the CDR3, the DNA is TGTGCCAGCAGTTACCAGGGCGCCGGGGAGCTGTTTTTT. It is translated as CASSYQGAGELFF.

This chain connects TRBV28 to TRBJ1-3; D is undetermined. Deletions cut 3 bases from V and 0 bases from J, with 12 bases between. Germline V gives CDR1 MDHEN, CDR2 SYDVKM. The CDR3 spans 16 residues. This CDR3 reads CASSFSQPSSGNTIYF. The CDR3 DNA reads TGTGCCAGCAGTTTTTCACAGCCTTCCTCTGGAAACACCATATATTTT.

This clone occurred a few times. The chain combines TRBV19 with TRBJ2-2; D unclear. The CDR3 has 15 residues. V was shortened by 1 base and J by 3 bases, with 9 bases between the two germline ends. Germline lookup yields CDR1 LNHDA and CDR2 SQIVND (reference sequence). CDR3 bases: TGTGCCAGTAGTATAGGGGTTTCGGACACCGGGGAGCTGTTTTTT. As protein: CASSIGVSDTGELFF.

The chain couples TRBV5-4 to TRBJ2-7; D is perhaps TRBD2 (5 bases). CDR1 is SGHNT and CDR2 is YYREEE in the germline V gene (reference sequence). V lost 3 bases and J 6 bases, leaving 10 bases between the germline ends. The CDR3 is made up of 12 amino acids. The CDR3 DNA is TGTGCCAGCAGCTCGGCCGGGGTCGAGCAGTACTTC. Amino acids: CASSSAGVEQYF.

The chain joins TRBV27 to TRBJ1-2, with D tentatively TRBD1 (5 bases). The CDR3 covers 15 residues. Trimming shortened V by 9 bases and J by 3 bases, and 20 bases separated the two germline ends. Per germline, CDR1 MNHEY and CDR2 SMNVEV (reference sequence). This chain's CDR3 is CASRPFTPGYYGYTF. CDR3 nucleotide sequence: TGTGCCAGTCGTCCGTTCACCCCAGGGTACTATGGCTACACCTTC.

The J gene is TRBJ1-5, the V gene TRBV19; TRBD1 is a possible D gene (5 bases). The length of the CDR3 is 14 residues. V dropped 1 base and J dropped 6 bases, with 10 bases sitting between them. Germline assignment: CDR1 LNHDA and CDR2 SQIVND (reference sequence). This CDR3 reads CASSIGLGGQPQHF. DNA for the CDR3: TGTGCCAGTAGTATAGGACTCGGGGGTCAGCCCCAGCATTTT.